These 28 T cell receptor beta chains share one sample of origin, sequenced in a study of blood T cell repertoires in COVID-19. Profiling relied on immunoSEQ multiplex PCR, and the TCRdb table lists in-frame clones only, not all of them. The repertoire includes 200,000 to 250,000 clones, 85% to 90% of them detected once, and 2.7% sits in the top ten. Sequencing used peripheral blood. The receptors shown here come from a man between 25 and 39 years old with COVID-19, enrolled during active disease.

This clone was detected once. This sequence joins TRBV2 and TRBJ2-7, with D maybe TRBD2 (6 bases). The CDR3 has 14 amino acids. Germline V lookup: CDR1 SNHLY, CDR2 FYNNEI. V was shortened by 6 bases and J by 0 bases, with 12 bases between the two germline ends. The CDR3 nucleotides read TGTGCCAGCAGCCGGGACTCCTACTCCTACGAGCAGTACTTC. Its translation is CASSRDSYSYEQYF.

V usage is TRBV7-8 and J usage is TRBJ1-2; tentative D call: TRBD1 (5 bases). The CDR3 length is 15 residues. V was pared by 0 bases and J by 4 bases, with 12 bases between. Germline CDR1 reads SGHVS; CDR2 reads FQNEAQ. The CDR3 region is CASSLAAGSGYGYTF. CDR3 nucleotides: TGTGCCAGCAGCTTAGCGGCAGGGTCTGGCTATGGCTACACCTTC.

The chain is built from TRBV15 and TRBJ2-1, with D perhaps matching TRBD1 (5 bases). In germline, CDR1 is LNHNV, CDR2 YYDKDF (reference sequence). V was shortened by 1 base and J by 0 bases, with 7 bases between the two germline ends. This CDR3 comprises 15 residues. For the CDR3, the DNA is TGTGCCACCAGCAGAGGGGGCAGCTCCTACAATGAGCAGTTCTTC. Residues: CATSRGGSSYNEQFF.

The rearrangement uses TRBV7-9 and TRBJ2-5; 8 nucleotides align to TRBD2. Trimming removed 5 bases from V and 9 bases from J; junction bases left unmatched: 11. The CDR3 extends over 14 amino acids. Germline V gene lookup returns CDR1 SEHNR and CDR2 FQNEAQ (reference sequence). The CDR3 loop reads CASSPPAGGEAQYF. CDR3 bases: TGTGCCAGCAGCCCCCCGGCGGGGGGCGAGGCCCAGTACTTC.

The chain uses TRBV18 and TRBJ1-3, with D possibly being TRBD1 (6 bases). The CDR3 runs to 15 residues. V shed 3 bases and J shed 1 base, with 10 bases lying between them. Germline V gene sequence: CDR1 KGHSH, CDR2 LQKENI. The chain's CDR3 is CASSPQQGSGNTIYF. The CDR3 DNA sequence: TGTGCCAGCTCACCTCAACAGGGATCTGGAAACACCATATATTTT.

V is TRBV11-1 and J is TRBJ2-7; 7 nucleotides match TRBD1. Per the germline V gene, CDR1 is SGHAT and CDR2 is FQDESV (reference sequence). This CDR3 is built from 14 residues. V shed 2 bases, J shed 2 bases, and the junction held 3 bases outside the gene matches. As DNA, the CDR3 is TGTGCCAGCAGCTTAAGGGACAGAACCTACGAGCAGTACTTC. Amino acid sequence: CASSLRDRTYEQYF.

The chain carries TRBV5-8 and TRBJ1-1; D gene ambiguous. The germline V gene has CDR1 SGHTS and CDR2 YDEGEE. Between the trimmed V and J ends, which lost 1 base and 2 bases, there was a span of 6 bases. CDR3 length: 13 amino acids. CDR3 loop: CASSLNRNTEAFF. The DNA for the CDR3 is TGTGCCAGCAGCTTGAACAGAAACACTGAAGCTTTCTTT.

Of note for this clone: Other DNA sequences in the same sample also yield this CDR3. The chain combines TRBV7-2 with TRBJ1-2, with 8 bases matching TRBD1. The CDR3 loop spans 14 amino acids. CDR1 is SGHTA, CDR2 FQGNSA, per germline. Trimming removed 5 bases from V and 4 bases from J; junction bases left unmatched: 6. The CDR3 DNA is TGTGCCAGCAGCCTAGGACAGGGTGGCTATGGCTACACCTTC. Protein product: CASSLGQGGYGYTF.

This chain joins TRBV29-1 and TRBJ1-1; possibly TRBD1 for D (5 bases). The CDR3 extends over 12 amino acids. The V and J ends lost 3 bases and 4 bases respectively, with 9 bases between them. Germline V gene lookup returns CDR1 SQVTM and CDR2 ANQGSEA. In DNA, the CDR3 is TGCAGCGTTGACCGGGGGGGCACTGAAGCTTTCTTT. This translates into CSVDRGGTEAFF.

The chain recombines TRBV19 with TRBJ1-2; 7 nucleotides line up with TRBD1. V gave up 3 bases and J gave up 0 bases; unmatched junction bases: 4. The germline V gene encodes CDR1 LNHDA and CDR2 SQIVND (reference sequence). This CDR3 contains 15 residues. This CDR3 reads CASSMAGTANYGYTF. CDR3 coding DNA: TGTGCCAGTAGTATGGCCGGGACAGCTAACTATGGCTACACCTTC.

The rearrangement uses TRBV21-1 and TRBJ2-1; TRBD1 is the table's D call and was not checked against the DNA. TRBV21-1 counts as a pseudogene. There are 16 residues in the CDR3. The chain's CDR3 is CASSITTGTVNNEQFF. CDR3 DNA: TGTGCCAGCAGCATTACTACCGGGACAGTAAACAATGAGCAGTTCTTC.

V usage is TRBV7-8 and J usage is TRBJ2-7, with a weak D call TRBD2 (5 bases). CDR3 size: 15 residues. Per germline, CDR1 SGHVS and CDR2 FQNEAQ. V gave up 0 bases and J gave up 0 bases, with 9 bases separating them. For the CDR3, the DNA is TGTGCCAGCAGCTTAGCCGTGGAGGCCTCCTACGAGCAGTACTTC. Amino acid sequence: CASSLAVEASYEQYF.

This chain connects TRBV6-1 to TRBJ2-7, with D possibly being TRBD1 (6 bases). Trimming cost V 3 bases and J 5 bases, with 11 bases left between them. Germline assignment: CDR1 MNHNS and CDR2 SASEGT. The CDR3 has 13 amino acids. The CDR3 is CASSDPRGDEQYF. The CDR3 region has the DNA TGTGCCAGCAGTGACCCCAGGGGAGACGAGCAGTACTTC.

This chain connects TRBV9 to TRBJ1-1; D is unresolved. V was cut by 0 bases and J by 0 bases, with 9 bases left in between. The CDR3 has 15 residues. Germline CDR1 reads SGDLS; CDR2 reads YYNGEE. The CDR3, as DNA: TGTGCCAGCAGCGTAGATAGGGAGTTGAACACTGAAGCTTTCTTT. It encodes CASSVDRELNTEAFF.

The chain combines TRBV27 with TRBJ1-1; 8 positions agree with TRBD1. The CDR3 runs 15 residues. CDR1 MNHEY and CDR2 SMNVEV come from the germline V gene (reference sequence). J lost 12 bases, V lost 4 bases, and 16 bases had no gene match. DNA for the CDR3: TGTGCCAGCAGTTCGTCCCGGACAGGGTCGGTTAGTACTTTCTTT. As protein: CASSSSRTGSVSTFF.

V and J are TRBV30 and TRBJ1-6; unclear D gene. The germline V and J ends were trimmed by 7 bases and 7 bases, with 17 bases remaining between them. CDR3 length: 14 residues. CDR1 is GTSNPN and CDR2 is SVGIG in the germline V gene (reference sequence). As DNA, the CDR3 is TGTGCCTTAAACGGGCCGAGCGGAAATTCACCCCTCCACTTT. Its protein product is CALNGPSGNSPLHF.

V gene TRBV4-1 combines with J gene TRBJ1-4; 8 nucleotides agree with TRBD1. Trimming removed 2 bases from V and 8 bases from J; junction bases left unmatched: 13. Per the germline V gene, CDR1 is MGHRA and CDR2 is YSYEKL. CDR3 size: 17 residues. This CDR3 reads CASSQPLRTGSEEKLFF. The CDR3 nucleotides are TGCGCCAGCAGCCAACCCCTTAGGACAGGGTCTGAGGAAAAACTGTTTTTT.

J is TRBJ2-7 and V is TRBV30; TRBD1 agrees at 10 bases. There are 14 residues in the CDR3. Germline CDR1 GTSNPN, CDR2 SVGIG (reference sequence). Trimming removed 3 bases from V and 2 bases from J; junction bases left unmatched: 4. As DNA, the CDR3 is TGTGCCTGGAGCGTCGGGACAGGGGCCTACGAGCAGTACTTC. This translates into CAWSVGTGAYEQYF.

The chain combines TRBV7-2 with TRBJ2-3, with TRBD1 matching over 8 bases. Germline assignment: CDR1 SGHTA and CDR2 FQGNSA. The V and J ends lost 5 bases and 11 bases, in that order; junction bases with no gene match: 6. This CDR3 has 12 amino acids. This chain's CDR3 is CASSTRTGLQYF. CDR3 nucleotide sequence: TGTGCCAGCAGCACCCGGACAGGGCTGCAGTATTTT.

This chain joins TRBV10-3 and TRBJ1-4; 11 bases agree with TRBD1. Germline lookup yields CDR1 ENHRY and CDR2 SYGVKD. The junction had 1 base not matched to a gene; V was cut back by 2 bases and J by 5 bases. The CDR3 loop spans 15 amino acids. CDR3 in DNA: TGTGCCATCAGTGAGAGGACAGGGGGCAATGAAAAACTGTTTTTT. It specifies CAISERTGGNEKLFF.

The CDR3 loop reads CASSYWEVEGYTF. CDR3 nucleotide sequence: TGTGCCAGCAGTTACTGGGAGGTGGAGGGCTACACCTTC. The chain recombines TRBV6-2 or TRBV6-3 with TRBJ1-2; D unresolved. The CDR3 runs 13 residues. Between the trimmed V and J ends, which lost 1 base and 8 bases, there was a span of 11 bases. In germline, CDR1 is MNHEY, CDR2 SVGEGT.

The chain recombines TRBV6-2 or TRBV6-3 with TRBJ2-3, with 7 positions matching TRBD1. V lost 2 bases to trimming and J lost 2 bases; unmatched junction nucleotides: 10. This CDR3 has 17 residues. Germline values: CDR1 MNHEY, CDR2 SVGEGT. DNA of the CDR3: TGTGCCAGCAGTTACCTCGTAGGGGGCCCTTCCACAGATACGCAGTATTTT. The encoded protein is CASSYLVGGPSTDTQYF.

The genes are TRBV6-5 and TRBJ1-5; the D is unclear. The CDR3 is made up of 13 amino acids. Germline CDR1 MNHEY, CDR2 SVGAGI. Trimming removed 6 bases at V and 6 bases at J, with 12 bases between. CDR3 coding DNA: TGTGCCAGCAGGACCGGGGTGGGTCAGCCCCAGCATTTT. Translation: CASRTGVGQPQHF.

This chain connects TRBV20-1 to TRBJ2-4, with TRBD2 matching over 13 bases. V lost 3 bases to trimming and J lost 0 bases; unmatched junction nucleotides: 8. Germline lookup yields CDR1 DFQATT and CDR2 SNEGSKA (reference sequence). The CDR3 has 18 amino acids. The DNA for the CDR3 is TGCAGTGCTAGTACGGGACTAGCGGGGTTTGTAGCCAAAAACATTCAGTACTTC. Amino acids: CSASTGLAGFVAKNIQYF.

The chain joins TRBV11-2 to TRBJ1-3; 10 positions match TRBD1. Germline V CDR1 and CDR2: SGHAT, FQNNGV. There are 19 residues in the CDR3. V was clipped by 5 bases and J by 0 bases; unmatched bases: 13. The chain's CDR3 is CASSAPRDRGISSGNTIYF. DNA for the CDR3: TGTGCCAGCAGCGCGCCCCGGGACAGGGGTATAAGCTCTGGAAACACCATATATTTT.

The chain is built from TRBV20-1 and TRBJ1-1; 7 bases match TRBD1. V trimming: 6 bases; J trimming: 6 bases; junction bases outside the gene matches: 4. Germline CDR1 and CDR2: DFQATT and SNEGSKA (reference sequence). The CDR3 spans 11 residues. This CDR3 reads CSALDRAEAFF. CDR3 coding DNA: TGCAGTGCACTTGACAGGGCTGAAGCTTTCTTT.

This chain uses TRBV6-2 or TRBV6-3 with TRBJ2-1; no reliable D call. The CDR3 runs 15 residues. Germline V gene data show CDR1 as MNHEY and CDR2 as SVGEGT. The V end lost 0 bases, the J end lost 8 bases, and 14 bases lay between the germline ends. The CDR3 loop reads CASSYSWPRRDEQFF. For the CDR3, the DNA is TGTGCCAGCAGTTACTCGTGGCCCCGTCGGGATGAGCAGTTCTTC.

The chain is built from TRBV2 and TRBJ1-2; D may be TRBD1 (5 bases). Trimming took 0 bases from V and 6 from J, leaving 14 bases between them. This CDR3 region has 15 residues. Germline lookup yields CDR1 SNHLY and CDR2 FYNNEI. CDR3 amino acids: CASSEALPGTNGYTF. Here the CDR3 DNA reads TGTGCCAGCAGTGAAGCGCTTCCAGGGACTAATGGCTACACCTTC.